This T cell receptor beta chain is from a study of CD4 T cells in relation to SARS-CoV-2 and coronaviruses. Study details: The HLA restriction of the shared crossreactive spike epitopes was mapped.

Unexposed donor CD4+ T cells date from about 2011-2019, before the COVID-19 pandemic. Naive and memory CD4+ T cells came from enriched cryopreserved PBMCs. The table came from immunoSEQ multiplex PCR; TCRdb's copy has only in-frame clones and leaves some out. This sample yields 55,000 to 70,000 clones, of which 90% to 95% are seen a single time; around 0.21% belongs to the top ten. The germline V gene has CDR1 SGHTA and CDR2 FQGTGA. This CDR3 has 13 residues. V was shortened by 3 bases and J by 7 bases, with 10 bases between the two germline ends. The source is a human donor in good health. This sequence joins TRBV7-3 and TRBJ2-1; the D is unclear. The sequenced sample was naive CD4+ T cells from PBMCs. Specified subset: naive CD4+ T cells isolated by negative enrichment. CDR3: CASSLRSQNEQFF. The CDR3 bases are TGTGCCAGCAGCTTGAGGTCTCAAAATGAGCAGTTCTTC.